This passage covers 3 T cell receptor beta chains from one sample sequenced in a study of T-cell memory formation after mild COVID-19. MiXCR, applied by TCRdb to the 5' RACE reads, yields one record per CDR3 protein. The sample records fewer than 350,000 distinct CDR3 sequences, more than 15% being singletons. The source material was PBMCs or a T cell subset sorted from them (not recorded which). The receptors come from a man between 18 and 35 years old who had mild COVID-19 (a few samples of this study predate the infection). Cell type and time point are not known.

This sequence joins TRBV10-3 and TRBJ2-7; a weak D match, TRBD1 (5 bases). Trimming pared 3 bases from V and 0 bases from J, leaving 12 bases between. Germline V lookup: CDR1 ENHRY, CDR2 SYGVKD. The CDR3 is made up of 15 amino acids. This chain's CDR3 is CAISDKDTSSYEQYF. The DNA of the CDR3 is TGTGCCATCAGTGATAAGGACACAAGCTCCTACGAGCAGTACTTC.

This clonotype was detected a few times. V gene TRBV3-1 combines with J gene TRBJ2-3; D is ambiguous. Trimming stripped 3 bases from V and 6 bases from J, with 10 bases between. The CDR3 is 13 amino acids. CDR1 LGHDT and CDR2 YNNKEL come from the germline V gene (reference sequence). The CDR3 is CASSQVALDTQYF. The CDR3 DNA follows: TGTGCCAGCAGCCAGGTAGCTCTCGATACGCAGTATTTT.

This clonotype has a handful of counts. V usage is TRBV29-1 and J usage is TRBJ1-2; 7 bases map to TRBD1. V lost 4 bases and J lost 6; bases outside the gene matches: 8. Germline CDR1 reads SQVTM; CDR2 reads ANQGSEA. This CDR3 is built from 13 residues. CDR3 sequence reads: CSVGGTAPHGYTF. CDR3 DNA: TGCAGCGTTGGCGGGACAGCCCCCCATGGCTACACCTTC.